This T cell receptor (beta chain) was sequenced for a study of blood T cell repertoires in COVID-19 (dated by TCRdb to between 2020 and 2021). With respect to the entire study: The collaborator samples originated in the United States, Italy and Spain and spanned the acute and convalescent phases of COVID-19. The prospective study material was composed of cDNA or gDNA derived from T cells, B-cell-depleted T cells, or PBMCs. Where available, HLA class I and class II types were obtained from metadata supplied by the sample provider rather than from assay-based typing. The sample metadata nearly always contained a de-identified subject ID, COVID-19 status, age in years and sex. A freely available public database, intended as a resource for researchers studying the immune response to SARS-CoV-2, is where the repertoires were released. Samples came from the ongoing ImmuneRACE study (first 160 participants) plus 1,254 subjects from 6 global collaborators. The dataset comprised deeply sampled blood TCRbeta repertoires from subjects exposed to, actively infected with, or recovered from COVID-19. What the authors observed across the whole study: How much clinical and demographic metadata was included differed by source and by participant, and the metadata was provided uncurated.

At one collaborating source in Seattle, patients were enrolled during active infection and were followed longitudinally through the course of disease. The collaborating institutions used their own protocols to collect whole blood in K2EDTA tubes. For TCRbeta analysis, collaborators shipped samples as frozen whole blood, isolated PBMCs, or DNA extracted from either of those sample types. The immunoSEQ Assay, a bias-controlled multiplex PCR, was used to amplify TCRbeta CDR3 regions from genomic DNA. Per the authors' processing: The number of nucleated cells in each sample was estimated by amplification of reference gene primers within the assay. Sequence reads were collapsed and filtered to measure the absolute abundance of every unique TCRbeta CDR3 rearrangement. For each sample, productive Simpson clonality was calculated by taking the square root of Simpson's diversity index across productive rearrangements. In its TCRdb copy, this immuneACCESS table keeps in-frame sequences only and misses some clones. Where compared with another copy, unresolved V genes explain less than half of these, and the others have no known cause. V and J calls and clone size are copied from that table; D and trimming were computed from the DNA. This sample has 270,000 or so clones in its table, and roughly nine tenths of those were observed once. About 12% of the sample lies in the top ten.

This clone was seen more than once but under ten times. What antigen it recognizes has not been identified. No base qualities exist here, and no much larger clone lies one base off it. The germline V gene gives CDR1 as SGHVT and CDR2 as SQSDAQ. Trimming at the junction amounts to 1 base on V and 0 bases on J, and the germline ends lie 12 bases apart. The CDR3 runs 16 amino acids, cysteine and phenylalanine included. Just the 48-base CDR3 DNA is kept, in frame starting at base 1. The rearranged chain carries TRBV7-4 and TRBJ1-1; the D segment could be TRBD1, given 5 matching bases. The sequence derives from a woman between 25 and 40 years old with COVID-19, enrolled during active disease. Material for sequencing was peripheral blood. The bases are TGTGCCAGCAGCTTAGAAGGGGCTTCGATGAACACTGAAGCTTTCTTT. This gives the protein CASSLEGASMNTEAFF.